These 25 T cell receptor beta chains share one sample of origin, sequenced in a study of blood T cells in healthy people across ages (dated by TCRdb to 2015 to 2017). Receptor libraries were prepared by 5' RACE. Sequenced using an Illumina HiSeq 2500. A second roughly 6 to 11 cycle PCR used a sample-barcoded 5' primer and a J-beta primer mix. TCRdb cleaned the public reads at Q25 with fastp, built clones with MiXCR and kept in-frame beta chains. Each entry merges the rows of one CDR3 protein and shows their most common DNA and genes. This sample comprises hundreds of thousands of distinct CDR3 sequences, more than 25% of them detected only once. The top ten constitute around a sixth of the sample. Sequencing used blood. The receptors derive from a woman of 80 years or more in good health.

The chain links TRBV7-8 to TRBJ1-2, with 9 nucleotides matching TRBD1. The CDR3 is 15 amino acids. Germline V gene sequence: CDR1 SGHVS, CDR2 FQNEAQ. V dropped 1 base and J dropped 4; count of bases not matched to a gene: 4. Written as DNA, the CDR3 is TGTGCCAGCAGCTTAGACAGGGGGCCAGTCTATGGCTACACCTTC. Translating it yields CASSLDRGPVYGYTF.

The V call is TRBV14, the J call TRBJ2-2; D not resolved. Germline CDR1 and CDR2: SGHDN and FVKESK. This CDR3 contains 17 residues. Trimming removed 2 bases at V and 0 bases at J, with 13 bases between. The CDR3 DNA sequence: TGTGCCAGCAGCCAAACTACACAAATCGCGAACACCGGGGAGCTGTTTTTT. This translates into CASSQTTQIANTGELFF.

This clonotype has at least ten counts. The chain links TRBV5-1 to TRBJ2-7; D gene unclear. Trimming pared 0 bases from V and 3 bases from J, leaving 13 bases between. Germline V gives CDR1 SGHRS, CDR2 YFSETQ. The CDR3 length is 15 residues. The CDR3 loop is CASSLGEVNLYEQYF. In DNA form, the CDR3 reads TGCGCCAGCAGCTTGGGGGAAGTAAACCTCTACGAGCAGTACTTC.

The rearrangement uses TRBV5-1 and TRBJ2-2; D is possibly TRBD2 (5 bases). Trimming pared 4 bases from V and 4 bases from J, leaving 20 bases between. The CDR3 sequence is 17 residues long. Germline V CDR1 and CDR2: SGHRS, YFSETQ. For the CDR3, the DNA is TGCGCCAGCAGCAAGGAACTAGTCGGGGTAGCCACCGGGGAGCTGTTTTTT. Encoded protein: CASSKELVGVATGELFF.

J is TRBJ2-5 and V is TRBV18, with 10 bases lining up with TRBD2. V was pared by 8 bases and J by 1 base, with 10 bases of the junction left unmatched. This CDR3 region has 16 residues. Germline CDR1 is KGHSH and CDR2 is LQKENI. The CDR3 sequence is CASPQLAGKSQETQYF. The CDR3 DNA reads as TGTGCCAGCCCACAACTAGCGGGAAAATCCCAAGAGACCCAGTACTTC.

Comments on this clonotype: A much larger clone lies one base from this, so it may be a read error. The chain employs TRBV4-3 and TRBJ1-5; D uncertain. Germline CDR1 reads LGHNA; CDR2 reads YSLEER. This CDR3 comprises 13 residues. The CDR3 coding sequence is TGCACCAGCAGCCAAGAATTGGGCCGGCCCCAGCATTTT. Amino acid sequence: CTSSQELGRPQHF.

To note about this clonotype: This may be a read error: a much more frequent sequence differs by one nucleotide. The V gene is TRBV20-1, the J gene TRBJ2-3, with 7 bases that match TRBD1. The CDR3 length is 15 residues. CDR1 and CDR2 from the germline V gene are DFQATT and SNEGSKA (reference sequence). The CDR3 sequence is CSATDRKASTDTQDF. CDR3 in DNA: TGCAGTGCTACGGACAGGAAGGCTAGCACAGATACGCAGGATTTT.

This clonotype was counted ten times or more. The rearrangement joins TRBV11-2 to TRBJ2-7; the D gene is possibly TRBD1 (6 bases). Trimming took off 5 bases at V and 2 bases at J, with 10 bases between the two ends. The germline gives CDR1 SGHAT, CDR2 FQNNGV. This CDR3 is built from 13 residues. CDR3 sequence: CASSPTGPYEQYF. CDR3 in DNA: TGTGCCAGCAGCCCGACAGGACCCTACGAGCAGTACTTC.

Worth noting for this clonotype: A much bigger clone sits one base away, suggesting this may be a read error. The chain employs TRBV20-1 and TRBJ2-1, with 7 bases lining up with TRBD2. The CDR3 totals 14 residues. Germline V gene data show CDR1 as DFQATT and CDR2 as SNEGSKA (reference sequence). CDR3 in amino acids: CSASRSGAYNGQFF. The CDR3 DNA is TGCAGTGCTAGTAGGAGCGGGGCCTACAATGGGCAGTTCTTC.

The rearrangement uses TRBV5-5 and TRBJ1-2; 7 bases are a match to TRBD1. V was pared by 4 bases and J by 8 bases, with 11 bases of the junction left unmatched. Looked up from germline, CDR1 is SGHKS and CDR2 is YYEKEE (reference sequence). The CDR3 extends over 14 amino acids. The CDR3: CASSLETTGVGYTF. In DNA, the CDR3 is TGTGCCAGCAGCCTTGAGACAACAGGGGTCGGCTACACCTTC.

This clonotype was recorded at least ten times. V is TRBV7-9 and J is TRBJ1-2; no firm D call. This CDR3 spans 15 amino acids. Germline V gene data show CDR1 as SEHNR and CDR2 as FQNEAQ (reference sequence). V was shortened by 5 bases and J by 2 bases, with 15 bases between the two germline ends. CDR3 protein: CASSAGHRRNYGYTF. Here the CDR3 DNA reads TGTGCCAGCAGCGCGGGCCATCGTCGAAACTATGGCTACACCTTC.

The chain combines TRBV7-2 with TRBJ1-2; D not resolved. CDR1 is SGHTA and CDR2 is FQGNSA in the germline V gene. This CDR3 has 14 residues. Trimming took off 3 bases at V and 4 bases at J, with 12 bases between the two ends. The CDR3 nucleotides read TGTGCCAGCAGCTTTAGCCCGAGGAGCTATGGCTACACCTTC. Translation: CASSFSPRSYGYTF.

Comment on this clonotype: Since a much larger clone is just one base distant, this may be a read error. This chain uses TRBV5-1 with TRBJ2-1; TRBD2 agrees at 7 bases. This CDR3 has 15 amino acids. With 7 bases clipped from V and 2 bases from J, the junction kept 9 bases outside the gene matches. Germline loops: CDR1 SGHRS, CDR2 YFSETQ. This chain's CDR3 is CASRLSGIAYNEQFF. The CDR3, as DNA: TGCGCCAGCCGACTCAGCGGGATCGCCTACAATGAGCAGTTCTTC.

This clonotype was observed at least ten times. The rearrangement uses TRBV11-1 and TRBJ2-7; the match to TRBD2 covers 10 bases. CDR1 SGHAT and CDR2 FQDESV come from the germline V gene (reference sequence). Trimming removed 4 bases from V and 0 bases from J; junction bases left unmatched: 0. The CDR3 is 14 residues long. CDR3 sequence reads: CASSWTSGSYEQYF. CDR3 bases: TGTGCCAGCAGCTGGACTAGCGGCTCCTACGAGCAGTACTTC.

There are a few counts of this clonotype. The chain carries TRBV7-2 and TRBJ1-5; perhaps TRBD1 as D (5 bases). CDR3 length: 15 residues. The germline gives CDR1 SGHTA, CDR2 FQGNSA. V lost 4 bases and J 0 bases, leaving 10 bases between the germline ends. Here the CDR3 reads CASSSMGVSNQPQHF. CDR3 nucleotide sequence: TGTGCCAGCAGCTCGATGGGGGTTAGCAATCAGCCCCAGCATTTT.

In its sample, this clonotype was seen a few times. The chain uses TRBV2 and TRBJ2-5; D gene unclear. V lost 2 bases and J 2 bases, leaving 9 bases between the germline ends. Looked up from germline, CDR1 is SNHLY and CDR2 is FYNNEI. The length of the CDR3 is 14 residues. CDR3 nucleotides: TGTGCCAGCAGTGAAAACCCACAGCAAGAGACCCAGTACTTC. Its protein product is CASSENPQQETQYF. Using reference TRBV2 and TRBJ2-5 for the parts outside the CDR3, the full variable domain is EPEVTQTPSHQVTQMGQEVILRCVPISNHLYFYWYRQILGQKVEFLVSFYNNEISEKSEIFDDQFSVERPDGSNFTLKIRSTKLEDSAMYFCASSENPQQETQYFGPGTRLLVL.

V and J are TRBV4-1 and TRBJ2-7; a possible D gene is TRBD2 (5 bases). CDR1 and CDR2 (germline): MGHRA, YSYEKL. V was shortened by 0 bases and J by 3 bases, with 15 bases between the two germline ends. This CDR3 has 16 residues. The CDR3 reads CASSQELALEGYEQYF. For the CDR3, the DNA is TGCGCCAGCAGCCAAGAATTAGCACTAGAGGGCTACGAGCAGTACTTC.

The V call is TRBV3-1, the J call TRBJ2-1, with 9 positions matching TRBD2. V lost 3 bases to trimming and J lost 1 base; unmatched junction nucleotides: 7. This CDR3 has 17 residues. Germline CDR1 reads LGHDT; CDR2 reads YNNKEL (reference sequence). Written as DNA, the CDR3 is TGTGCCAGCAGCCAGGGCCCTAGCGGGACTTCCTACAATGAGCAGTTCTTC. Translating gives CASSQGPSGTSYNEQFF.

The rearrangement uses TRBV6-1 and TRBJ1-6; D uncertain. V lost 5 bases and J lost 7, with 9 bases in between. The germline V gene encodes CDR1 MNHNS and CDR2 SASEGT. CDR3 length: 13 residues. DNA of the CDR3: TGTGCCAGCAGTCGGCAGCAGAATTCACCCCTCCACTTT. This sequence encodes CASSRQQNSPLHF.

The count of this clonotype is one. This sequence may be a read error, since a much larger clone differs from it by one base. The chain employs TRBV3-1 and TRBJ2-3; 9 nucleotides align to TRBD1. The germline CDR1 and CDR2 sequences are LGHDT and YNNKEL (reference sequence). The junction had 12 bases not matched to a gene; V was cut back by 4 bases and J by 4 bases. The length of the CDR3 is 17 residues. In nucleotides, the CDR3 is TGTGCCAGCAGCCCCCACAAGGTGGACAGGGGCCCAGATACGCAGTATTTT. It codes for CASSPHKVDRGPDTQYF.

This clonotype was recorded many times. The CDR3 is CASSERAGGLGEQFF. In nucleotides, the CDR3 is TGTGCCAGCAGTGAAAGAGCGGGGGGGCTTGGTGAGCAGTTCTTC. The rearrangement links TRBV6-1 to TRBJ2-1; 10 bases are shared with TRBD2. The germline CDR1 and CDR2 sequences are MNHNS and SASEGT. The CDR3 spans 15 residues. Trimming at V came to 2 bases and at J to 9 bases, leaving 7 bases not matched to a gene.

J is TRBJ2-3 and V is TRBV11-2; D perhaps matches TRBD1 (6 bases). The CDR3 runs to 16 residues. Looked up from germline, CDR1 is SGHAT and CDR2 is FQNNGV. The V and J ends lost 1 base and 2 bases respectively, with 13 bases between them. CDR3: CASSLVVGANTDTQYF. CDR3 in DNA: TGTGCCAGCAGCTTAGTTGTGGGGGCCAACACAGATACGCAGTATTTT.

This clonotype turned up a few times. The chain combines TRBV28 with TRBJ2-7, with 8 nucleotides matching TRBD2. The V gene end was trimmed by 1 base and the J gene end by 0 bases; junction bases not matched to a gene: 11. The CDR3 totals 18 residues. Per the germline V gene, CDR1 is MDHEN and CDR2 is SYDVKM. CDR3 DNA sequence: TGTGCCAGCAGTTTATACACTGCTCGGCGGGGGGCCTCCTACGAGCAGTACTTC. Translation gives CASSLYTARRGASYEQYF.

This clonotype was found many times. This chain links TRBV6-1 with TRBJ1-1; D not certain. Trimming left V 1 base short and J 1 base short, with 10 bases between. Germline CDR1 and CDR2: MNHNS and SASEGT. This CDR3 has 15 amino acids. The CDR3 reads CASSEGRTANTEAFF. As DNA, the CDR3 is TGTGCCAGCAGTGAAGGACGAACGGCGAACACTGAAGCTTTCTTT.

A note on this clonotype: A much larger clone differs from this one at a single base, so this may be a read error. The chain employs TRBV7-2 and TRBJ1-2; D call uncertain. With 0 bases removed from V and 7 bases from J, the gap between germline ends came to 6 bases. Germline V gene lookup returns CDR1 SGHTA and CDR2 FQGNSA. This CDR3 contains 12 residues. The chain's CDR3 is CASSLAACGYTF. The CDR3 nucleotides are TGTGCCAGCAGCTTAGCGGCCTGTGGCTACACCTTC.